Listed below are T cell receptor beta chains from one sample, sequenced in a study of a mutant IDH1 vaccine in newly diagnosed glioma. Their antigens are not known. The repertoire was sequenced with immunoSEQ multiplex PCR; TCRdb's copy has only in-frame clones and lacks some. Among roughly 52,000 clones, approximately 80% were seen once, and the ten largest hold approximately 4.3%. This specimen was PBMCs, taken from a glioma patient whose treatment included an IDH1 peptide vaccine. Receptors were obtained from a young woman with glioma. Both conserved end residues are part of each CDR3. The D gene is left open where the match is weak. Size tells how often a clone was seen (once, few, many) or the class of an expanded clone, and some rows leave it out.

D gene,J gene,clone size,V gene,CDR3 length,CDR3 protein,CDR3 DNA
TRBD1,TRBJ1-2,-,TRBV4-3,15,CASSQAPQGAGGYTF,TGCGCCAGCAGCCAAGCACCGCAGGGGGCCGGGGGCTACACCTTC
-,TRBJ1-2,-,TRBV6-6,8,CASEGYTF,TGTGCCAGTGAAGGCTACACCTTC
-,TRBJ1-1,few,TRBV9,15,CASSRRGGMNTEAFF,TGTGCCAGCAGTAGGAGGGGGGGCATGAACACTGAAGCTTTCTTT
-,TRBJ2-3,few,TRBV11-2,12,CASSWGSDTQYF,TGTGCCAGCAGCTGGGGGTCAGATACGCAGTATTTT
-,TRBJ1-4,-,TRBV6-5,13,CASSPQGRRKLFF,TGTGCCAGCAGCCCTCAGGGACGGAGAAAACTGTTTTTT
TRBD2,TRBJ2-4,-,TRBV4-2,14,CASSQDMLAGGQNF,TGTGCCAGCAGCCAAGATATGCTAGCGGGGGGCCAAAACTTC
-,TRBJ1-2,-,TRBV27,14,CASSLEVGVGGYTF,TGTGCCAGCAGTTTAGAGGTGGGCGTCGGTGGCTACACCTTC
TRBD2,TRBJ2-1,-,TRBV9,13,CASSLLARTEQFF,TGTGCCAGCAGCTTACTAGCGCGCACTGAGCAGTTCTTC
TRBD2,TRBJ2-5,-,TRBV5-1,16,CASSFASGGALETQYF,TGCGCCAGCAGCTTCGCTAGCGGGGGGGCTTTGGAGACCCAGTACTTC
TRBD1,TRBJ2-7,-,TRBV4-1,15,CASSRSGQGTYEQYF,TGCGCCAGCAGCCGAAGCGGACAGGGAACCTACGAGCAGTACTTC
TRBD1,TRBJ1-4,-,TRBV9,14,CASSGGQNNEKLFF,TGTGCCAGCAGCGGGGGACAGAATAATGAAAAACTGTTTTTT
TRBD1,TRBJ1-2,-,TRBV2,14,CASRATGGNYGYTF,TGTGCCAGCAGAGCGACAGGGGGCAACTATGGCTACACCTTC
-,TRBJ2-1,-,TRBV10-3,15,CAIRKGLNSYNEQFF,TGTGCCATCAGGAAGGGACTTAACTCCTACAATGAGCAGTTCTTC
-,TRBJ2-2,-,TRBV19,13,CALRGTGNGELFF,TGTGCTCTTAGGGGCACGGGGAACGGGGAGCTGTTTTTT
-,TRBJ1-2,-,TRBV7-9,15,CASSPLWVMNYGYTF,TGTGCCAGCAGTCCGCTTTGGGTGATGAACTATGGCTACACCTTC
TRBD1,TRBJ2-1,-,TRBV19,15,CASTLDRGSYNEQFF,TGTGCCAGTACCCTGGACAGGGGTTCCTACAATGAGCAGTTCTTC
-,TRBJ2-7,-,TRBV7-2,14,CASSFGRVAREQYF,TGTGCCAGCAGCTTTGGCAGGGTAGCGAGAGAGCAGTACTTC